This entry lists 21 T cell receptor beta chains sequenced from one sample in a study of T cell clonotyping in hematopoietic cell transplantation. Only in-frame clones appear in the TCRdb table, and some are missing; sequencing was by immunoSEQ multiplex PCR. The data show 6,500 to 9,500 clones, approximately 96% seen once. Specimen: PBMCs, collected 30 days after allogeneic stem cell transplant. These TCRs come from a male patient in his 40s who had an allogeneic stem cell transplant from a related donor, so the T cells may come from the graft donor. Some clones in this sample may be carry-over from other donors' samples.

The CDR3 DNA reads as TGTGCCATCAGATCGGGACTAGCGGGGGACCCAGATACGCAGTATTTT. Amino acid sequence: CAIRSGLAGDPDTQYF. V is TRBV10-3 and J is TRBJ2-3; 14 positions agree with TRBD2. The CDR3 is made up of 16 amino acids. CDR1 ENHRY and CDR2 SYGVKD come from the germline V gene. The J segment lost 4 bases and the V segment lost 6 bases, leaving 6 bases of the junction unmatched.

This chain links TRBV5-1 with TRBJ2-1; no clear D gene. The CDR3 is made up of 12 amino acids. Germline CDR1 SGHRS, CDR2 YFSETQ. With 0 bases removed from V and 6 bases from J, the gap between germline ends came to 4 bases. CDR3: CASSLAGNEQFF. CDR3 coding DNA: TGCGCCAGCAGCTTGGCCGGCAATGAGCAGTTCTTC.

The chain links TRBV29-1 to TRBJ2-3; no clear D gene. Germline V lookup: CDR1 SQVTM, CDR2 ANQGSEA. Trimming left V 2 bases short and J 6 bases short, with 3 bases between. The CDR3 contains 10 residues. The CDR3 DNA sequence: TGCAGCGTTGAATCCGATACGCAGTATTTT. Translating gives CSVESDTQYF.

Concerning this clone: One end of the junction is discordant with germline, which a read error may explain. The J gene is TRBJ2-2, the V gene TRBV19, with D perhaps matching TRBD1 (5 bases). CDR3 size: 14 residues. CDR1 is LNHDA and CDR2 is SQIVND in the germline V gene (reference sequence). CDR3 sequence (DNA): TGTGCCAGTAGTACTCCAGGGAACAACGGGGAGCTGTTTTTT. It codes for CASSTPGNNGELFF.

The rearrangement links TRBV7-9 to TRBJ2-3; the D call may be TRBD1 or TRBD2 (5 bases each). The CDR3 has 16 residues. Germline CDR1 and CDR2: SEHNR and FQNEAQ (reference sequence). The V gene lost 5 bases and the J gene lost 4 bases, with 19 bases spanning the gap. CDR3: CASSPGHSTRADTQYF. The CDR3 DNA is TGTGCCAGCAGCCCAGGACACTCCACGAGGGCAGATACGCAGTATTTT.

This clone was counted a single time. The rearrangement links TRBV5-1 to TRBJ1-2; D possibly corresponds to TRBD1 (5 bases). CDR1 is SGHRS and CDR2 is YFSETQ in the germline V gene. There are 16 residues in the CDR3. The V end was cut by 1 base, the J end by 1 base, with 14 bases between. The CDR3 loop is CASSLFEGYRNYGYTF. In DNA, the CDR3 is TGCGCCAGCAGCTTGTTTGAGGGGTACCGTAACTATGGCTACACCTTC.

The chain combines TRBV28 with TRBJ2-7; perhaps TRBD1 as D (5 bases). CDR3 length equals 12 residues. The germline CDR1 and CDR2 sequences are MDHEN and SYDVKM. Between the trimmed V and J ends, which lost 6 bases and 3 bases, there was a span of 9 bases. The CDR3 DNA is TGTGCCAGCAGCAACACAGGCTACGAGCAGTACTTC. Amino acids: CASSNTGYEQYF.

The chain combines TRBV30 with TRBJ1-2; possible D gene TRBD1, 6 bases. The germline gives CDR1 GTSNPN, CDR2 SVGIG (reference sequence). The CDR3 runs to 15 residues. Trimming removed 5 bases at V and 8 bases at J, with 24 bases between. This CDR3 reads CAWWGRVVREQGYTF. In DNA, the CDR3 is TGTGCCTGGTGGGGGCGCGTCGTGAGAGAACAGGGCTACACCTTC.

Only one count was recorded for this clone. The V gene is TRBV29-1, the J gene TRBJ2-6, with 7 bases lining up with TRBD1. The germline gives CDR1 SQVTM, CDR2 ANQGSEA. The CDR3 sequence is 18 residues long. After removal of 4 bases from V and 0 bases from J, the junction contained 12 bases not matched to a gene. CDR3 in amino acids: CSVVSGQTVLSGANVLTF. The DNA of the CDR3 is TGCAGCGTTGTCTCGGGACAGACGGTTCTCTCTGGGGCCAACGTCCTGACTTTC.

V and J are TRBV19 and TRBJ2-7; D is unclear. V lost 2 bases, J lost 2 bases, and 10 bases lay in between. Germline-derived CDR1 and CDR2 are LNHDA and SQIVND (reference sequence). The CDR3 contains 14 residues. As DNA, the CDR3 is TGTGCCAGTAGTATACAGACGCCCCCCTACGAGCAGTACTTC. Protein: CASSIQTPPYEQYF.

This chain joins TRBV27 and TRBJ1-2; 7 nucleotides match TRBD1. CDR1 and CDR2 (germline): MNHEY, SMNVEV (reference sequence). CDR3 length equals 15 residues. With V trimmed by 10 bases and J by 1 base, 12 bases remained unmatched. Here the CDR3 reads CATRGGPILNYGYTF. The CDR3 region has the DNA TGTGCCACCAGGGGGGGGCCTATACTTAACTATGGCTACACCTTC.

This chain uses TRBV9 with TRBJ1-1; 9 nucleotides agree with TRBD1. Germline values: CDR1 SGDLS, CDR2 YYNGEE. This CDR3 contains 15 residues. V shed 6 bases and J 8 bases; nucleotides not matched to a gene: 14. The CDR3 DNA reads TGTGCCAGCAACCCGGAGGGGACAGGGAATATGGAAGCTTTCTTT. The encoded protein is CASNPEGTGNMEAFF.

This chain links TRBV5-1 with TRBJ1-2, with D perhaps matching TRBD1 (5 bases). The V and J ends lost 0 bases and 5 bases respectively, with 14 bases between them. Germline lookup yields CDR1 SGHRS and CDR2 YFSETQ. The CDR3 length is 15 residues. The CDR3 sequence: CASSLVYGDPYGYTF. The CDR3 DNA is TGCGCCAGCAGCTTGGTATATGGGGACCCTTATGGCTACACCTTC.

This clone has more than one count but fewer than ten. The chain joins TRBV10-1 to TRBJ1-2; 11 positions match TRBD1. CDR1 is WNHNN, CDR2 SYGVQD, per germline (reference sequence). The V and J ends lost 9 bases and 8 bases, in that order; junction bases with no gene match: 11. This CDR3 region has 14 residues. CDR3 nucleotides: TGCGCCAGGGTGAAGGACAGGGGGCGGTGGGGCTACACCTTC. Protein: CARVKDRGRWGYTF.

This chain joins TRBV6-5 and TRBJ2-3; possibly TRBD1 for D (5 bases). Trimming left V 2 bases short and J 2 bases short, with 8 bases between. The CDR3 has 14 residues. Germline V lookup: CDR1 MNHEY, CDR2 SVGAGI. CDR3 region: CASSYGRVTDTQYF. The CDR3, as DNA: TGTGCCAGCAGTTACGGCAGGGTCACAGATACGCAGTATTTT.

CDR3 coding DNA: TGTGCCAGCAGTTGGGGGTTTGGGAATTCTAACTATGGCTACACCTTC. Translated, it gives CASSWGFGNSNYGYTF. The rearrangement uses TRBV6-5 and TRBJ1-2, with a possible D match to TRBD1 (5 bases). The germline V and J ends were trimmed by 4 bases and 0 bases, with 15 bases remaining between them. Germline CDR1 MNHEY, CDR2 SVGAGI. This CDR3 contains 16 residues.

The chain combines TRBV2 with TRBJ1-6, with TRBD1 matching 9 bases. The V segment lost 8 bases and the J segment 10 bases; nucleotides outside the gene matches: 9. This CDR3 has 14 residues. Germline V CDR1 and CDR2: SNHLY, FYNNEI. CDR3 nucleotides: TGTGCCAGCGGAAGGGGACAGGGAGGATCACCCCTCCACTTT. It codes for CASGRGQGGSPLHF.

This chain joins TRBV4-2 and TRBJ1-2, with D maybe TRBD1 (6 bases). With 0 bases removed from V and 10 bases from J, the gap between germline ends came to 15 bases. The CDR3 spans 14 residues. Germline CDR1 reads LGHNA; CDR2 reads YNFKEQ. The CDR3 region is CASSQDLGGRDYTF. DNA of the CDR3: TGTGCCAGCAGCCAAGATTTGGGGGGCCGCGACTACACCTTC.

The chain recombines TRBV10-3 with TRBJ2-7, with 7 bases that match TRBD1. Germline lookup yields CDR1 ENHRY and CDR2 SYGVKD. V dropped 10 bases and J dropped 1; count of bases not matched to a gene: 10. This CDR3 comprises 14 residues. Written as DNA, the CDR3 is TGTGCCACCGAACAAGGGACAGTTTCCTACGAGCAGTACTTC. As protein: CATEQGTVSYEQYF.

The CDR3 DNA is TGCGCCAGCAGCTACGACAGGGGGGAAAACTATGGCTACACCTTC. Amino acid sequence: CASSYDRGENYGYTF. The chain links TRBV5-1 to TRBJ1-2; 9 nucleotides align to TRBD1. The germline V gene has CDR1 SGHRS and CDR2 YFSETQ. Losses at the gene ends were 3 bases for V and 2 bases for J; bases not matched to a gene: 5. This CDR3 spans 15 amino acids.

This chain joins TRBV30 and TRBJ2-1; 7 bases align to TRBD2. The V segment lost 2 bases and the J segment 8 bases; nucleotides outside the gene matches: 12. This CDR3 contains 15 residues. CDR1 is GTSNPN and CDR2 is SVGIG in the germline V gene (reference sequence). Here the CDR3 DNA reads TGTGCCTGGAGTCCCCTATTGGGAGGGTACGATGAGCAGTTCTTC. Encoded protein: CAWSPLLGGYDEQFF.